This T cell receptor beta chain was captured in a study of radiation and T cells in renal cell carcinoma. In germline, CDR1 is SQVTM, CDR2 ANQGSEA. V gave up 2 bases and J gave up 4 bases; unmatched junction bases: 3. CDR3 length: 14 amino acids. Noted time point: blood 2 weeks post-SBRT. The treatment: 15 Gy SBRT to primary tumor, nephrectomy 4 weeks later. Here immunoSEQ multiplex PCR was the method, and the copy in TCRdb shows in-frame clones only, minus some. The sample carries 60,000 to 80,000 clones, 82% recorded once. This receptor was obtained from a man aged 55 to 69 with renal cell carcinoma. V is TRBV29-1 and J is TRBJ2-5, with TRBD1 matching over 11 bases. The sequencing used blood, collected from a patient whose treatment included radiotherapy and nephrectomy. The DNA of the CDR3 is TGCAGCGTTGAATGGACAGGGGGCTTAGAGACCCAGTACTTC. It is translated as CSVEWTGGLETQYF. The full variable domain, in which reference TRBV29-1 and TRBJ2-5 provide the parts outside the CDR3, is SAVISQKPSRDICQRGTSLTIQCQVDSQVTMMFWYRQQPGQSLTLIATANQGSEATYESGFVIDKFPISRPNLTFSTLTVSNMSPEDSSIYLCSVEWTGGLETQYFGPGTRLLVL.